This record looks at one T cell receptor (beta chain) sequence and its context. Its antigen is still unknown. Some clones are missing from TCRdb's copy, which holds only in-frame ones; the method was immunoSEQ multiplex PCR. The sample lists about 1.5 million clones; approximately 98% were seen once. The data stem from a study of shared clonotypes between healthy human individuals. Notes on the study in general: Sampling covered nothing but blood. Tissue TCR repertoires likely differ from those found in blood.

V shed 3 bases and J 6 bases; nucleotides not matched to a gene: 13. There are 16 residues in the CDR3. The V gene's germline CDR1 is SGHRS and CDR2 YFSETQ. This TCR came from a man in his thirties or forties in good health. J is TRBJ2-7 and V is TRBV5-1; 9 nucleotides match TRBD1. The specimen was naive CD4+ T cells sorted from blood. Subset denoted: CD45RA+ positively selected. The CDR3 coding sequence is TGCGCCAGCAGCTCTGACCGGGACAGGGCGGTAGTCGAGCAGTACTTC. It specifies CASSSDRDRAVVEQYF. The whole variable domain, remainder taken from reference TRBV5-1 and TRBJ2-7, is KAGVTQTPRYLIKTRGQQVTLSCSPISGHRSVSWYQQTPGQGLQFLFEYFSETQRNKGNFPGRFSGRQFSNSRSEMNVSTLELGDSALYLCASSSDRDRAVVEQYFGPGTRLTVT.